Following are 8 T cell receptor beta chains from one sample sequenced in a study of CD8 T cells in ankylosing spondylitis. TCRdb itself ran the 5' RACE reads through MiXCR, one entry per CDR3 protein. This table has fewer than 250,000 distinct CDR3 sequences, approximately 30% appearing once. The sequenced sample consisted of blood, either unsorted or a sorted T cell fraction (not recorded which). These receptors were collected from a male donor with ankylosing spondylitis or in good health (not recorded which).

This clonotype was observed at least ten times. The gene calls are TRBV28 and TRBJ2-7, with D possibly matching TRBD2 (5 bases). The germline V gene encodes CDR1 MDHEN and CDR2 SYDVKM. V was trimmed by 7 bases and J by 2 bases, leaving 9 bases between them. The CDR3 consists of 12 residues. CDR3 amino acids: CASTAGTYEQYF. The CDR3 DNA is TGTGCCAGCACCGCCGGGACCTACGAGCAGTACTTC.

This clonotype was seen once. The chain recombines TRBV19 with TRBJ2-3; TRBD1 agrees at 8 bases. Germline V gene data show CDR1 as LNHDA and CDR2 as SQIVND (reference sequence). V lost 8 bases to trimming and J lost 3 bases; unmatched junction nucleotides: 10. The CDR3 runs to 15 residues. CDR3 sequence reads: CASRTRTGMTDTQYF. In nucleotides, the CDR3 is TGTGCCAGTCGTACCCGGACAGGGATGACAGATACGCAGTATTTT.

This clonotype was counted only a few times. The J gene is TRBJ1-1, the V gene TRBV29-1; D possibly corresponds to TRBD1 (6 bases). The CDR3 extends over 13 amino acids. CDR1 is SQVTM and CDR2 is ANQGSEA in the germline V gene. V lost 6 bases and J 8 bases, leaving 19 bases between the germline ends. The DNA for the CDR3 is TGCAGCGTCCCCACCGCAGGACAGAAAGAAGCTTTCTTT. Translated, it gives CSVPTAGQKEAFF. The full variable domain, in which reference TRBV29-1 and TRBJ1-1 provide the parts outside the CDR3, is SAVISQKPSRDICQRGTSLTIQCQVDSQVTMMFWYRQQPGQSLTLIATANQGSEATYESGFVIDKFPISRPNLTFSTLTVSNMSPEDSSIYLCSVPTAGQKEAFFGQGTRLTVV.

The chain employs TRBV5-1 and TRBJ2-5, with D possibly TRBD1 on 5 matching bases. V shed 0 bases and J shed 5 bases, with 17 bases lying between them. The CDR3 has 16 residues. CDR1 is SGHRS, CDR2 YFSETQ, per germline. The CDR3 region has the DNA TGCGCCAGCAGCTTGGAGGGGCTCCGGCCCGGGGAGACCCAGTACTTC. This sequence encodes CASSLEGLRPGETQYF.

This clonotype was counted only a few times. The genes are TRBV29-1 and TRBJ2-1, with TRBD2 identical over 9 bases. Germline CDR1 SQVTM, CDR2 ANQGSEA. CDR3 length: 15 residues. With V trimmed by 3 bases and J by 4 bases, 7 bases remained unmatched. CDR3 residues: CSVEFYTSGYNEQFF. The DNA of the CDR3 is TGCAGCGTTGAGTTTTATACTAGCGGGTACAATGAGCAGTTCTTC.

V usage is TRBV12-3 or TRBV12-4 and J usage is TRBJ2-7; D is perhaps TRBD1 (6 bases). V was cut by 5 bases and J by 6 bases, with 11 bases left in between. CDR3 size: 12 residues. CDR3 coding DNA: TGTGCCAGCAGTATACAGGGTTCCGAGCAGTACTTC. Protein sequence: CASSIQGSEQYF.

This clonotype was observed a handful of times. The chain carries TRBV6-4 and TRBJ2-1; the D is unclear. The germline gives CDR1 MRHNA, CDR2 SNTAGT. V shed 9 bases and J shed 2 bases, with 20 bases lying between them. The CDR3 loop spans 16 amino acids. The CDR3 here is CARPGWKCGPYNEQFF. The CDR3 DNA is TGTGCCAGACCAGGCTGGAAATGTGGCCCCTACAATGAGCAGTTCTTC.

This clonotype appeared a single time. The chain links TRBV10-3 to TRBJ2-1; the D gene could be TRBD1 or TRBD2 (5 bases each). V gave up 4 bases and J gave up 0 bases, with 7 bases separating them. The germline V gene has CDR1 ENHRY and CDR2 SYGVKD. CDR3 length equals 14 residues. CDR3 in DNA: TGTGCCATCAGTGCGGGGACCTCCTACAATGAGCAGTTCTTC. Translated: CAISAGTSYNEQFF.